Listed below are T cell receptor beta chains from one sample, sequenced in a study of CD8 T cells in ankylosing spondylitis. In TCRdb, the 5' RACE reads were re-called with MiXCR into one record per CDR3 protein. The sample gives about 220,000 distinct CDR3 sequences, 15% to 20% of which show up once; more than 40% is in the top ten. Sequencing was carried out using blood, either unsorted or a sorted T cell fraction (not recorded which). The origin of the receptors is a male donor with ankylosing spondylitis. Both conserved end residues are part of each CDR3. The D gene is left open where the match is weak. Rows may omit the clone size; those that give it use once, few, many or a size class.

TRBJ1-1 | TRBV4-2 | . | few | TGTGCCAGCAGCCAAGCCGACGGAATTTCAATGAACACTGAAGCTTTCTTT | CASSQADGISMNTEAFF
TRBJ1-1 | TRBV7-2 | . | few | TGTGCCAGCAGCGTGGACACGAACACTGAAGCTTTCTTT | CASSVDTNTEAFF
TRBJ1-4 | TRBV12-3/TRBV12-4 | TRBD1 | . | TGTGCCAGCAGTTCCCTGGGACAGTACAGCGAAAAACTGTTTTTT | CASSSLGQYSEKLFF
TRBJ1-1 | TRBV11-2 | . | many | TGTGCCAGCAGCTGGGGGTTGGTTTTGAACACTGAAGCTTTCTTT | CASSWGLVLNTEAFF
TRBJ2-7 | TRBV29-1 | . | . | TGCAGCGTGAGGTCAGGGACATACGAGCAGTACTTC | CSVRSGTYEQYF
TRBJ1-6 | TRBV20-1 | . | . | TGCAGTGCTCCTGATGACAGGTCCTATAATTCACCCCTCCACTTT | CSAPDDRSYNSPLHF
TRBJ2-1 | TRBV7-6 | . | few | TGTGCCAGCAGCGACCCGGTCCGATACAATGAACAGTTCTTC | CASSDPVRYNEQFF
TRBJ2-2 | TRBV2 | . | many | TGTGCCAGCAGTGAATGGTGGGGGGCCGGCACCGGGGAGCTGTTTTTT | CASSEWWGAGTGELFF
TRBJ2-7 | TRBV7-2 | . | few | TGTGCCAGCAGCTTAGCCGGGGGACTCTACGAGCAGTACTTC | CASSLAGGLYEQYF
TRBJ2-7 | TRBV18 | . | . | TGTGCCAGCTCACCTACCTCGGATTCTAAATCCTACGAGCAGTACTTC | CASSPTSDSKSYEQYF
TRBJ2-1 | TRBV20-1 | . | . | TGCAGTGCTAGAGTGAGGGGAAGCTCCTACAATGAGCAGTTCTTC | CSARVRGSSYNEQFF
TRBJ2-3 | TRBV6-1 | TRBD2 | few | TGTGCCAGCAGTCCGGGACTAACCACAGATACGCAGTATTTT | CASSPGLTTDTQYF
TRBJ2-1 | TRBV20-1 | . | few | TGCAGTGCTAGAGAGACGGCGGGGTCGGGGGAGCAGTTCTTC | CSARETAGSGEQFF
TRBJ2-7 | TRBV7-9 | TRBD2 | few | TGTGCCAGCAGCCCCCGGGGAGGGGTCGACGAGCAGTACTTC | CASSPRGGVDEQYF
TRBJ2-7 | TRBV7-7 | TRBD1 | . | TGTGCCAGCAGCCCGGGACAGGGGTGGGACGAGCAGTACTTC | CASSPGQGWDEQYF
TRBJ1-3 | TRBV11-1 | . | few | TGTGCCAGCAGCTTAGACCCCTTACGGGCTAACTCTGGAAACACCATATATTTT | CASSLDPLRANSGNTIYF
TRBJ1-4 | TRBV5-1 | . | many | TGCGCCAGCAGTGGGGGAGGAATGGGAGAAAAACTGTTTTTT | CASSGGGMGEKLFF
TRBJ1-1 | TRBV19 | . | . | TGTGCCAGTAGTATAGGGACCCTGAACACTGAAGCTTTCTTT | CASSIGTLNTEAFF
TRBJ1-5 | TRBV27 | . | few | TGTGCCAGCAGTTTTGTGGAAGGGCAGCCCCAGCATTTT | CASSFVEGQPQHF
TRBJ2-5 | TRBV6-6 | . | . | TGTGCCAGCAGGGACCTAGGGATCGAGACCCAGTACTTC | CASRDLGIETQYF
TRBJ2-7 | TRBV6-2/TRBV6-3 | TRBD2 | few | TGTGCCAGTGTGACCTTAGCGGGAGGTTCCGAGCAGTACTTC | CASVTLAGGSEQYF
TRBJ2-1 | TRBV11-1 | . | . | TGTGCCAGCAGCACTCAAGCAGGGATACCCTACAATGAGCAGTTCTTC | CASSTQAGIPYNEQFF
TRBJ2-7 | TRBV5-1 | . | many | TGCGCCAGCAGCTGGGGGATAGGAGGTGAGCAGTACTTC | CASSWGIGGEQYF
TRBJ1-3 | TRBV10-3 | . | few | TGTGCCATCAGTGAGTCCGGACCCAGTGACACCATATATTTT | CAISESGPSDTIYF
TRBJ1-1 | TRBV7-2 | . | . | TGTGCCAGCAGCTCCTTGCAGGGATACACTGAAGCTTTCTTT | CASSSLQGYTEAFF
TRBJ1-2 | TRBV27 | . | . | TGTGCCAGCAGTTTGGGGACCCCGGGCGGCTACACCTTC | CASSLGTPGGYTF
TRBJ2-1 | TRBV15 | . | few | TGTGCCACCAGCAGACCCACAGGGTGGAATAGCAATGAGCAGTTCTTC | CATSRPTGWNSNEQFF
TRBJ1-5 | TRBV6-5 | . | . | TGTGCCAGCAGTTACCGGGGGGCTGATCAGCCCCAGCATTTT | CASSYRGADQPQHF
TRBJ2-7 | TRBV6-1 | TRBD1 | few | TGTGCCAGCAGCGTGACAGGGTTGGTAGGCGAGCAGTACTTC | CASSVTGLVGEQYF
TRBJ1-1 | TRBV30 | . | . | TGTGCCTGGAGTTCTTGGGACTGGAACACTGAAGCTTTCTTT | CAWSSWDWNTEAFF
TRBJ1-1 | TRBV29-1 | . | . | TGCAGCGTTGATGTGATGAACACTGAAGCTTTCTTT | CSVDVMNTEAFF
TRBJ1-4 | TRBV7-9 | . | few | TGTGCCAGCAGCGCGGGCTCGTTTAGTGAAAAACTGTTTTTT | CASSAGSFSEKLFF
TRBJ2-1 | TRBV5-6 | . | few | TGTGCCAGCAATAACGTTTTCTCAGACCACAATGAGCAGTTCTTC | CASNNVFSDHNEQFF
TRBJ2-1 | TRBV28 | . | . | TGTGCCACCAGGACGAATGAGCAGTTCTTC | CATRTNEQFF
TRBJ2-1 | TRBV10-3 | TRBD1 | many | TGTGCCATCAGTGGGGGGACAGGGAGCCACAATGAGCAGTTCTTC | CAISGGTGSHNEQFF
TRBJ2-1 | TRBV24-1 | . | . | TGTGCCACCAGTGATTTTCCCGGGCAGGAGCAGTTCTTC | CATSDFPGQEQFF
TRBJ1-1 | TRBV5-1 | . | many | TGCGCCAGCAGCTTTGGTCCAGGCGGAGTGAACACTGAAGCTTTCTTT | CASSFGPGGVNTEAFF
TRBJ2-1 | TRBV29-1 | . | many | TGCAGCGTTGAGTGGGCGGTACAGGGAACTTCGGGGGAGCAGTTCTTC | CSVEWAVQGTSGEQFF
TRBJ2-1 | TRBV7-2 | TRBD2 | . | TGTGCCAGCAGGCCTAGCGGTTACAATGAGCAGTTCTTC | CASRPSGYNEQFF
TRBJ2-7 | TRBV6-2/TRBV6-3 | . | . | TGTGCCAGCAGTTACTCGATCGGAGACTACGAGCAGTACTTC | CASSYSIGDYEQYF
TRBJ2-3 | TRBV2 | TRBD1 | once | TGTGCCAGCGGATCTACCGGGACAGGGATTCCAGATACGCAGTATTTT | CASGSTGTGIPDTQYF
TRBJ1-5 | TRBV29-1 | TRBD1 | . | TGCAGCGTTGAACTCGGGGGACAGGGGGCTCATCAGCCCCAGCATTTT | CSVELGGQGAHQPQHF
TRBJ2-7 | TRBV7-6 | TRBD1 | . | TGTGCCAGCAGCTTAGACCGACAGGGATTCTCCTACGAGCAGTACTTC | CASSLDRQGFSYEQYF
TRBJ2-1 | TRBV4-1 | TRBD2 | few | TGCGCCAGCAGCCAAGGGCCGGCGGGGGGGCTTGATGATGAGCAGTTCTTC | CASSQGPAGGLDDEQFF
TRBJ1-5 | TRBV3-1 | . | many | TGTGCCAGCAGCCATTCCCCAGGGTCAGGTCAGCCCCAGCATTTT | CASSHSPGSGQPQHF
TRBJ2-3 | TRBV7-3 | . | few | TGTGCCAGCAGCTCCCCGCCCGTCCCCTGGCGGCAGTATTTT | CASSSPPVPWRQYF
TRBJ2-2 | TRBV3-1 | TRBD2 | few | TGTGCCAGCAGCCAAGAAGAAGGAGCGGGAGCCCCCGGGGAGCTGTTTTTT | CASSQEEGAGAPGELFF
TRBJ1-6 | TRBV6-1 | . | once | TGTGCCAGCAGTCGAGGGATCCCTAACGGTGGGCTCCACTTT | CASSRGIPNGGLHF
TRBJ1-6 | TRBV7-6 | . | . | TGTGCCAGCAGCTTAGGGAGGGGACAAGATAATTCGCCCCTCCACTTT | CASSLGRGQDNSPLHF
TRBJ1-1 | TRBV7-9 | TRBD1 | few | TGTGCCGCGGGAGACAGGGGAACCACTGAAGCTTTCTTT | CAAGDRGTTEAFF
TRBJ2-7 | TRBV6-2/TRBV6-3 | . | few | TGTGCCAGCAGTTCGGTACTTGAGCAGTACTTC | CASSSVLEQYF
TRBJ1-1 | TRBV6-1 | . | few | TGTGCCAGCAGTGAAGGATGGGACACTGAAGCTTTCTTT | CASSEGWDTEAFF
TRBJ2-7 | TRBV4-3 | . | few | TGCGCCAGCAGCCAAGATTTGGCAGGGGACTCCTACGAGCAGTACTTC | CASSQDLAGDSYEQYF
TRBJ2-7 | TRBV2 | . | . | TGTGCCAGCATCAGCAGAGGAATCGAGCAGTACTTC | CASISRGIEQYF